This T cell receptor (beta chain) was captured in a study of T cell responses to AZD1222 COVID-19 vaccine (dated by TCRdb to about 2021). With respect to the entire study: AZD1222 recipients whose second dose came at about 4 weeks and those whose second dose came at about 12 weeks were combined into one group, since spike-specific TCR depth and breadth did not differ between the two schedules. A total of 233 trial participants underwent TCR sequencing, of whom more than 200 had received two doses of AZD1222 and about 25 had received two doses of the MenACWY control vaccine. Trial participants were enrolled by age into subgroups of 18-55, 56-69 and 70-plus years, and roughly 150, 30 and 60 TCR-sequenced participants, respectively, were included in these subgroups.

CDR1 and CDR2 are read off the germline V gene as SGDLS and YYNGEE. V was cut back by 4 bases and J by 3 bases, leaving a gap of 14 bases between them. Reading from cysteine to phenylalanine, the CDR3 counts 15 amino acids. Only the CDR3 DNA is retained, 45 bases long and in frame from the first base. Overall study results and their limits: Reportedly, almost half of the unique spike-specific TCRs recognized epitopes lying outside the regions that are mutated in the B.1.351 and B.1.1.7 variants. Conclusions about previously exposed vaccinees are limited, since just five or six AZD1222 recipients were seropositive for SARS-CoV-2 at baseline. Participants were mostly white British and included more females than males, and it was suggested by the authors that clonal diversity may have been underestimated. The vaccine-associated CD4 TCRs covered the entire spike protein, and the dominant responses fell in regions 160-218 and 743-854. Because no samples from the day 14 peak response were available, repertoires could be characterized only after the peak T cell response. A significant rise in spike-specific TCR breadth and depth was observed after two AZD1222 doses relative to day 0 and relative to MenACWY recipients. The 56-69-year group was small, and its depth increase did not reach significance, likely because of low power.

The time point label corresponds to: baseline before first vaccination. Samples from vaccinated people were obtained from the UK trials COV001 and COV002, which included a single-blind randomized controlled phase 2/3 trial of AZD1222 (ChAdOx1 nCoV-19) in healthy adults. For TCRbeta chain sequencing, PBMC samples were collected from trial participants at day 0 and at day 28 after the second dose. The CDR3 regions of human TCRbeta chains were subjected to immunosequencing. The authors' analysis ran thus. Repertoire TCRs were matched against a reference library of SARS-CoV-2-specific TCRs generated with the MIRA antigen-specificity platform. Breadth was defined as the fraction of unique TCRs that were SARS-CoV-2-associated, and depth was defined as the fraction of total T cells that were SARS-CoV-2-associated. Using the MIRA data, each spike-specific TCR was assigned both to the spike region to which the TCR was reactive and to a CD4 or CD8 class. Log10-transformed breadth and depth values were compared by one-way ANOVA with Sidak's multiple comparisons tests. The immuneACCESS repertoire file appears here via TCRdb, limited to in-frame rearrangements. These files lack a portion of the clones; in checked studies, under half of the deficit traces to unresolved V genes, and the cause of the others is not known. V and J calls and clone size are copied from that table; D and trimming were computed from the DNA. Within this sample are roughly 93,000 clones, with under 90% of them counted one time only. The biggest ten clones account for approximately 25% of the sample.

Details on this clone: Its antigen is currently not known. No per-base quality is available; no much larger clone lies one base away.

Recombination linked TRBV9 to TRBJ1-5; 6 matching bases give a weak D call of TRBD1. The input for sequencing was peripheral blood, taken on day 0 of AZD1222 vaccination. This receptor was identified in an adult in good health. The sequenced DNA is TGTGCCAGCAGCTCGGGGGGGCGGAACAATCAGCCCCAGCATTTT. Its protein product is CASSSGGRNNQPQHF.